The subject of this entry is one TCR beta chain. Its antigen is unidentified. J was trimmed by 10 bases and V by 2 bases; bases with no gene match: 6. Germline CDR1 reads MNHEY; CDR2 reads SMNVEV (reference sequence). CDR3 length: 15 residues. This sample was included in a study of T cells in narcolepsy. Looking at the study overall: Donors had narcolepsy type 1 or type 2, or were healthy controls.

Study conclusions and caveats: Autoreactive clonotypes reportedly recurred in blood of same and different patients, not controls.

The repertoire was sequenced with immunoSEQ multiplex PCR; TCRdb's copy has only in-frame clones and lacks some. The sample holds roughly 34,000 clones, approximately 80% seen once. The rearrangement uses TRBV27 and TRBJ2-1; 12 bases are a match to TRBD2. The specimen sequenced was CD45RA- memory CD4+ T cells from PBMCs. The source of this sequence is a human donor with narcolepsy. In DNA form, the CDR3 reads TGTGCCAGCAGTTTAACGCTAGCGGGGGGGTCGGAGCAGTTCTTC. Protein: CASSLTLAGGSEQFF.